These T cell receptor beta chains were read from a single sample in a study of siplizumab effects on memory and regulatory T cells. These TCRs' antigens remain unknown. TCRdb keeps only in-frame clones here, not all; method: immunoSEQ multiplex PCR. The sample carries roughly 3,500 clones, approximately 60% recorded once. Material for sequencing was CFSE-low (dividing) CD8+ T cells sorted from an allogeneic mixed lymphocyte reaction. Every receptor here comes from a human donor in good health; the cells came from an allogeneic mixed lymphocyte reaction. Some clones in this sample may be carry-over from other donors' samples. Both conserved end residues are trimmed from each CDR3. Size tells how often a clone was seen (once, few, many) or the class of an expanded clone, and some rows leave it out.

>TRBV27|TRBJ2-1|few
ASSPGQGAIDEQF
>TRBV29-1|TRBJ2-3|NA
SVPNNWDGEMQY
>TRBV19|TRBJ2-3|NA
ASSIVVTPRADTQY
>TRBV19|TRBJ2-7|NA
ASSITPGQGYYEQY
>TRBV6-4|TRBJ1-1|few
ASSDRGHTEAF
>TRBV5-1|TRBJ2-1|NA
ASSLVGGPYNEQF
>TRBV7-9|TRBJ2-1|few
ASSLEDGNEQF
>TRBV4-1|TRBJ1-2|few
ASSQRQGGSYGYT
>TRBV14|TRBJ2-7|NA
ASSQGGGAGYFHEQY
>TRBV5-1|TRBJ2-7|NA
ASSYGTGSYEQY
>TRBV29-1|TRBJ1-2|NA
SVGIDYGYT
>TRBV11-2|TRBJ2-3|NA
ASSLEAVGLSTDTQY
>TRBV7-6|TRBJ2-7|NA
ASSYGSREQY
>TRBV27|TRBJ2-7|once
ASSTGGLYEQY